The clone carrying this TCR beta chain has only one observation. Its antigen is unidentified. The conserved final phenylalanine or tryptophan is absent from the CDR3, which likely points to a read error. No DNA is shown, since the ends of the CDR3 on it are uncertain; the CDR3 is the one TCRdb lists. The data are from a study of T cell repertoires in cytomegalovirus infection. Background on the study: Public TCR beta signatures provided an indication of both CMV infection and a matching HLA type.

Notes on the study in general: Clonotypes of TCR beta that were HLA-C-restricted and CMV-specific dominated the ex vivo response. CMV carriers with the relevant HLA were identified by cumulative public TCR beta family frequency.

A total of 16 residues make up the CDR3, ends included. Using its own MiXCR run on the reads, TCRdb lists one record per CDR3 protein. The sample contains 200,000 or so distinct CDR3 sequences, approximately 28% of which appear only once. The specimen was PBMCs. This TCR came from a human donor in good health (CMV status not recorded). Some clones in this sample may be carry-over from other donors' samples. The rearrangement uses TRBV12-3 or TRBV12-4 and TRBJ2-7; the D call in the table, TRBD1, was not verified against the DNA. CDR3 sequence: CASSPYWRVRILRAVL.